These 2 T cell receptor beta chains came from one sample sequenced in a study of CD8+ T cells in alopecia areata. Extracted RNA was reverse transcribed into cDNA, the sequencing template. This table comes from immunoSEQ multiplex PCR, and its TCRdb copy is limited to in-frame clones, with some not included. The table lists nearly 200,000 clones, 55% to 70% of them singletons. The sample's treatment: oral pan-JAK inhibitor, 5-10 mg twice daily. The starting material was CD4+ T cells sorted from blood, obtained at week 24, from a patient treated with tofacitinib. Receptors originate from a human donor with alopecia areata.

This sequence joins TRBV7-3 and TRBJ1-1; 7 nucleotides match TRBD1. The CDR3 extends over 14 amino acids. The V gene end was trimmed by 5 bases and the J gene end by 1 base; junction bases not matched to a gene: 4. Per the germline V gene, CDR1 is SGHTA and CDR2 is FQGTGA. CDR3 sequence: CASSTQGGNTEAFF. CDR3 bases: TGTGCCAGCAGCACCCAGGGGGGGAACACTGAAGCTTTCTTT.

This clone was observed once. The J gene is TRBJ1-2, the V gene TRBV7-9; tentative D call: TRBD1 (6 bases). This CDR3 has 13 amino acids. V was trimmed by 5 bases and J by 3 bases, leaving 10 bases between them. Germline V gene data show CDR1 as SEHNR and CDR2 as FQNEAQ (reference sequence). Here the CDR3 reads CASSRDNDYGYTF. The CDR3 DNA is TGTGCCAGCAGCCGGGACAATGACTATGGCTACACCTTC.